The clone carrying this TCR beta chain was recorded at least ten times. Its antigen is unidentified. Trimming at V came to 1 base and at J to 3 bases, leaving 2 bases not matched to a gene. The CDR3 contains 14 residues. Germline V gives CDR1 SQVTM, CDR2 ANQGSEA. Regarding time point: pre-sensitization, week 0. Specified treatment: therapeutic diphenylcyclopropenone sensitization with weekly scalp DPC. The data were obtained in a study of human T cells and chemical hapten exposure. Findings and limits, study-wide: Once DPC sensitization occurred, TCRs above 1 in 1000 frequency showed no change. Having alopecia, donors may respond immunologically unlike healthy people.

TCRdb redid the calling of the RACE reads with MiXCR, one entry per CDR3 protein. The table lists around 330,000 distinct CDR3 sequences, about 5% of them singletons. The chain links TRBV29-1 to TRBJ1-2; 10 positions agree with TRBD1. Material: whole blood, obtained in connection with sensitization to the hapten diphenylcyclopropenone (DPC). This TCR derives from a woman aged 18-29 years with alopecia areata. Some clones in this sample may be carry-over from other donors' samples. CDR3 sequence reads: CSVEVGTGDYGYTF. The DNA for the CDR3 is TGCAGCGTTGAAGTCGGGACAGGGGACTATGGCTACACCTTC.